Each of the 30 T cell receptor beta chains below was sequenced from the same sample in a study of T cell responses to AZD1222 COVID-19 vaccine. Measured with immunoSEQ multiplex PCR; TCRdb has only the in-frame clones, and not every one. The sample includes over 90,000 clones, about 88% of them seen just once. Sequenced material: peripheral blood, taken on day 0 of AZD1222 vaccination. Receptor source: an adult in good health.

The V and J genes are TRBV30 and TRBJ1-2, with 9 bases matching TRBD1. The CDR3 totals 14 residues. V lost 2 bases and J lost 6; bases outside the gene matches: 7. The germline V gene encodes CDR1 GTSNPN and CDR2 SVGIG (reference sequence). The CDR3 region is CAWSSPDRGDGYTF. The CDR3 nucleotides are TGTGCCTGGAGTTCCCCGGACAGGGGAGATGGCTACACCTTC.

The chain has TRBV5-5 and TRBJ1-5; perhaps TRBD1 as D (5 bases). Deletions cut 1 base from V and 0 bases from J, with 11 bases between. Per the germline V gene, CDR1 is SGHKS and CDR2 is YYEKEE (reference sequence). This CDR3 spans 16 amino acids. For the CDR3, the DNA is TGTGCCAGCAGCTTGACGGGGACCCCTAGCAATCAGCCCCAGCATTTT. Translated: CASSLTGTPSNQPQHF.

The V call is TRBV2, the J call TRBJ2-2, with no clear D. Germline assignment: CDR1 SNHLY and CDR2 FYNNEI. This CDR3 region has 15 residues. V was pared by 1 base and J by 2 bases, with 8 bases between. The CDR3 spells CASSEGSLNTGELFF. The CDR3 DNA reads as TGTGCCAGCAGTGAAGGGTCTTTAAACACCGGGGAGCTGTTTTTT.

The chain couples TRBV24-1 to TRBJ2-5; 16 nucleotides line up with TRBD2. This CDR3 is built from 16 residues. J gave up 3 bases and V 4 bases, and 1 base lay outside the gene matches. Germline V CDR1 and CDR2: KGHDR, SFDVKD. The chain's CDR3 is CATSEGLAGGEETQYF. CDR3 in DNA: TGTGCCACCAGTGAGGGACTAGCGGGGGGGGAAGAGACCCAGTACTTC.

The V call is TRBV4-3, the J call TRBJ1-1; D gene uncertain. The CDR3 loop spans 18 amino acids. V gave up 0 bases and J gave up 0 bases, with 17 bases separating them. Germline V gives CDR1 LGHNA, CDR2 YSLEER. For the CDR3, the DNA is TGCGCCAGCAGCCAAGATCCCCCCGGGCAGAACTTGAACACTGAAGCTTTCTTT. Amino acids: CASSQDPPGQNLNTEAFF.

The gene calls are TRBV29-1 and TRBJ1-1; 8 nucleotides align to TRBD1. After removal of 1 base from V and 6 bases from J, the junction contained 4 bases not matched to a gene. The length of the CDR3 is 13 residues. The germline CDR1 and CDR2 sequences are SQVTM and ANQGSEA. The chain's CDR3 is CSVEGQGFAEAFF. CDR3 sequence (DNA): TGCAGCGTTGAAGGACAGGGGTTCGCTGAAGCTTTCTTT.

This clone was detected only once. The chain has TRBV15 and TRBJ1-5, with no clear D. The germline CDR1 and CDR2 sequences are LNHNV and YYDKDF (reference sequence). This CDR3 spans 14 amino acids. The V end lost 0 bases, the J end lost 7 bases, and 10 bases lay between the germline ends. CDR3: CATSREGSMQPQHF. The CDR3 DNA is TGTGCCACCAGCAGAGAGGGAAGTATGCAGCCCCAGCATTTT.

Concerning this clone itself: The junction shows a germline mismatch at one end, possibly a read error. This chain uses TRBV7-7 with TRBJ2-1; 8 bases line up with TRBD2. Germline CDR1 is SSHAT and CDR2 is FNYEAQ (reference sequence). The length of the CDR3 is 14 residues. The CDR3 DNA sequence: TGTGCTAGCAGCCTGGGACTAGATAGCAATGAGCAGTTCTTC. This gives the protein CASSLGLDSNEQFF.

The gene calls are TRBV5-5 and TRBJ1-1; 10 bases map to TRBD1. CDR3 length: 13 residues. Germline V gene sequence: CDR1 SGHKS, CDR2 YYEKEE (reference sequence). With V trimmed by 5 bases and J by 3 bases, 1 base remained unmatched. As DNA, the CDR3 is TGTGCCAGCAGGGACAGGGGGGACACTGAAGCTTTCTTT. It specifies CASRDRGDTEAFF.

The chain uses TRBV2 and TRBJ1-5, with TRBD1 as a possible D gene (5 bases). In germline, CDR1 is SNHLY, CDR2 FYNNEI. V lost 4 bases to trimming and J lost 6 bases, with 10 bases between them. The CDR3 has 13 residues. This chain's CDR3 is CASSAGTGQPQHF. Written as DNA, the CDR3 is TGTGCCAGCAGTGCAGGGACCGGTCAGCCCCAGCATTTT.

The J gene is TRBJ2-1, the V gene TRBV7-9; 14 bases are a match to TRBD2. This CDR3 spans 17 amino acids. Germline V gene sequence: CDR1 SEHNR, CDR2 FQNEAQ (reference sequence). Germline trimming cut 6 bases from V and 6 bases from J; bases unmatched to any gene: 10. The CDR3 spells CASRGPGLAGAINEQFF. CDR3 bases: TGTGCCAGCAGGGGTCCGGGACTAGCGGGGGCCATCAATGAGCAGTTCTTC.

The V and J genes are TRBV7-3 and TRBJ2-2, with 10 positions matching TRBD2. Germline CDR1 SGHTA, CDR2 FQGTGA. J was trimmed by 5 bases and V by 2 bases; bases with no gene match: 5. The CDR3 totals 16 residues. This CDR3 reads CASSLGLAGVTGELFF. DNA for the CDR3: TGTGCCAGCAGCTTAGGGCTAGCGGGGGTGACCGGGGAGCTGTTTTTT.

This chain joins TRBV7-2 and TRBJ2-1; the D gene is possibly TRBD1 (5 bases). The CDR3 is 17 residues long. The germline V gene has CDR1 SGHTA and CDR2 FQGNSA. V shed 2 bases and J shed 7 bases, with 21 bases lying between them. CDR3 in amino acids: CASSLFFGANLGNEQFF. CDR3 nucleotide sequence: TGTGCCAGCAGCTTATTCTTTGGGGCTAACCTCGGGAATGAGCAGTTCTTC.

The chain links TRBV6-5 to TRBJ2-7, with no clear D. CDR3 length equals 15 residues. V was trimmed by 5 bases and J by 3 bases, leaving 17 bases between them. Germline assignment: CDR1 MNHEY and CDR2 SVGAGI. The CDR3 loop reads CASSPPSGFFYEQYF. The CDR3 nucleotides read TGTGCCAGCAGTCCACCGAGTGGGTTTTTCTACGAGCAGTACTTC.

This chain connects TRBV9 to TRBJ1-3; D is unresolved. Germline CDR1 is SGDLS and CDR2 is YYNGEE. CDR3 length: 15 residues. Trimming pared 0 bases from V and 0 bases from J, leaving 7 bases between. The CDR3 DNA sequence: TGTGCCAGCAGCGTAGCTTGGTCCTCTGGAAACACCATATATTTT. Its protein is CASSVAWSSGNTIYF.

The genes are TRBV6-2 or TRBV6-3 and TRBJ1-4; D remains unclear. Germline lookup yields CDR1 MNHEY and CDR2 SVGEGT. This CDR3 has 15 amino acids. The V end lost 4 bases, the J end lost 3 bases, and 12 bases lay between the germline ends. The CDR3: CASSSFNEANEKLFF. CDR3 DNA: TGTGCCAGCAGTTCTTTCAATGAAGCTAATGAAAAACTGTTTTTT.

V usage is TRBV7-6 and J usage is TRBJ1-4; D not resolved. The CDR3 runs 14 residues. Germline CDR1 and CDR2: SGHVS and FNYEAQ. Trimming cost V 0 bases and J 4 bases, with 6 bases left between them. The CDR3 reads CASSLATNNEKLFF. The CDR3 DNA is TGTGCCAGCAGCTTAGCTACCAATAATGAAAAACTGTTTTTT.

The CDR3 loop is CASSQFLLAGDGNEQFF. The CDR3 DNA sequence: TGCGCCAGCAGCCAGTTCTTGCTAGCGGGAGACGGAAATGAGCAGTTCTTC. J is TRBJ2-1 and V is TRBV4-1; 10 positions match TRBD2. There are 17 residues in the CDR3. The germline V gene has CDR1 MGHRA and CDR2 YSYEKL. V was pared by 3 bases and J by 7 bases, with 12 bases of the junction left unmatched.

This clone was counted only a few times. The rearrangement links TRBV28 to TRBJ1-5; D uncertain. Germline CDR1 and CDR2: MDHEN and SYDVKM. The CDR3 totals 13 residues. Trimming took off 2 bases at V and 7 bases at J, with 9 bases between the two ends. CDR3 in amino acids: CASSLLGSQPQHF. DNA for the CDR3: TGTGCCAGCAGTTTACTTGGCTCGCAGCCCCAGCATTTT.

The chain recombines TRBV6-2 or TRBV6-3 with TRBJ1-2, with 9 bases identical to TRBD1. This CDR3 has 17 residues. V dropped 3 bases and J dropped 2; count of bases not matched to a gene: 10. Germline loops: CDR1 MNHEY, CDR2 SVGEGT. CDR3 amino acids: CASSYPPRGTGNYGYTF. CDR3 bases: TGTGCCAGCAGTTATCCTCCTCGGGGGACAGGGAACTATGGCTACACCTTC.

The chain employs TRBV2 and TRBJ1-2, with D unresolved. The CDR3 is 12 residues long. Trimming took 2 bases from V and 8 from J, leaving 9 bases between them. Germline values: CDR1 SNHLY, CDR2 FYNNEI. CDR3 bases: TGTGCCAGCAGTGAATTTGGACTCGGCTACACCTTC. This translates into CASSEFGLGYTF.

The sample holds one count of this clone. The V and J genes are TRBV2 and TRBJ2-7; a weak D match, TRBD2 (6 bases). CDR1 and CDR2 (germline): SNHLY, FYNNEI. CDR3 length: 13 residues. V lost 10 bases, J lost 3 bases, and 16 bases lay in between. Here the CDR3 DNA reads TGTGCCACCCGGGGGACCGTTATCTACGAGCAGTACTTC. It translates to CATRGTVIYEQYF.

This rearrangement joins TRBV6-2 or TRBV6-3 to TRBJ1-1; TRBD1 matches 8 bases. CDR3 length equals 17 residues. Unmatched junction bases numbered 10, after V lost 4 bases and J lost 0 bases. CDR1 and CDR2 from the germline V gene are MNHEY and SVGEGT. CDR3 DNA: TGTGCCAGCAGTTCCGGGGGACAGGAGACTTTGAACACTGAAGCTTTCTTT. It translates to CASSSGGQETLNTEAFF.

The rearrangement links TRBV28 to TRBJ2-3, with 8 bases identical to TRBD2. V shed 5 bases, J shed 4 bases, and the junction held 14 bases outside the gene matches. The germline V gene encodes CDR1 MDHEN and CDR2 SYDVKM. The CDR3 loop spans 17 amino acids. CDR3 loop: CASSPLAGLGSSDTQYF. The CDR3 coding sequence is TGTGCCAGCAGTCCTCTGGCGGGACTAGGAAGCTCAGATACGCAGTATTTT.

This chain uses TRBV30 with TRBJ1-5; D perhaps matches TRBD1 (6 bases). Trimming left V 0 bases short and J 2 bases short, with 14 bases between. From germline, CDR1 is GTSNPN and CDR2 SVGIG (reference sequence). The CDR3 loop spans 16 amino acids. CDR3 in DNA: TGTGCCTGGAGTGTGAGAGGGGGTAGAGGCAATCAGCCCCAGCATTTT. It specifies CAWSVRGGRGNQPQHF.

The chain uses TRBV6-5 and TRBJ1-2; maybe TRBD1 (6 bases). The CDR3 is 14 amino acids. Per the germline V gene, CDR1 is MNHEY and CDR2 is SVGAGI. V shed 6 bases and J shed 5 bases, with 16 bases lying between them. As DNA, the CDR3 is TGTGCCAGCAGGCGGACAGCCCAGGGGTATGGCTACACCTTC. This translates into CASRRTAQGYGYTF.

CDR3 region: CASSYVGGAEQFF. DNA for the CDR3: TGTGCCAGCAGTTACGTCGGAGGGGCTGAGCAGTTCTTC. The chain joins TRBV6-2 or TRBV6-3 to TRBJ2-1; the D gene is possibly TRBD2 (6 bases). This CDR3 has 13 amino acids. The V end was cut by 2 bases, the J end by 9 bases, with 11 bases between. Germline assignment: CDR1 MNHEY and CDR2 SVGEGT.

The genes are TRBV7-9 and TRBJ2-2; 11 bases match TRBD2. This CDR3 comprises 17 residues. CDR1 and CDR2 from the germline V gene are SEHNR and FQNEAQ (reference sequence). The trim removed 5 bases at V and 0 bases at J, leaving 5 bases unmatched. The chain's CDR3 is CASSPGTSGANTGELFF. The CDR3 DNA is TGTGCCAGCAGCCCGGGGACTAGCGGCGCGAACACCGGGGAGCTGTTTTTT. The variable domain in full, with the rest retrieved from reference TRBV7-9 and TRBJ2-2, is DTGVSQNPRHKITKRGQNVTFRCDPISEHNRLYWYRQTLGQGPEFLTYFQNEAQLEKSRLLSDRFSAERPKGSFSTLEIQRTEQGDSAMYLCASSPGTSGANTGELFFGEGSRLTVL.

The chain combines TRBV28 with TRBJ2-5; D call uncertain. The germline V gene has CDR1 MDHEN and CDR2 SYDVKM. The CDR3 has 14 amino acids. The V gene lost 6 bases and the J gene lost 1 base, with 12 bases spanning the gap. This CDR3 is CASSPPSGQETQYF. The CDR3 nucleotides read TGTGCCAGCAGCCCGCCTTCGGGCCAAGAGACCCAGTACTTC.

CDR3 in DNA: TGTGCCAGCAGCCAAGGAAAGGGCTACGAGCAGTACTTC. Protein product: CASSQGKGYEQYF. The gene calls are TRBV3-1 (or the pseudogene TRBV3-2) and TRBJ2-7; D remains unclear. Per germline, CDR1 LGHDT and CDR2 YNNKEL (reference sequence). This CDR3 region has 13 residues. Trimming left V 1 base short and J 3 bases short, with 7 bases between.